This entry lists 4 T cell receptor beta chains sequenced from one sample in a study of molecular identifiers for immune sequencing clone quantification. TCRdb reanalysed the PCR reads using MiXCR and keeps one entry per CDR3 protein. The table shows hundreds of thousands of distinct CDR3 sequences, with about 25% occurring only once. The sample comprised naive CD8+ T cells from blood, with Jurkat cell RNA spiked in. Subset reported: FACS-sorted CD8+CD4-CCR7+CD45RA+ naive T cells. These receptor sequences come from a human donor in good health. Some libraries in this study had Jurkat cell RNA spiked in.

The chain combines TRBV27 with TRBJ2-2; TRBD2 aligns across 10 bases. The ends lost 4 bases at V and 1 base at J; junction bases unmatched: 3. CDR1 and CDR2 from the germline V gene are MNHEY and SMNVEV (reference sequence). This CDR3 is built from 16 residues. The CDR3 nucleotides are TGTGCCAGCAGTTCAAGGACTAGCGGGAACACCGGGGAGCTGTTTTTT. Translated, it gives CASSSRTSGNTGELFF.

This clonotype was observed a few times. The chain combines TRBV5-1 with TRBJ1-1; 9 nucleotides align to TRBD1. Germline V gene lookup returns CDR1 SGHRS and CDR2 YFSETQ. Trimming cost V 2 bases and J 12 bases; bases outside gene matches: 14. The CDR3 has 15 amino acids. The chain's CDR3 is CASSFYGTGNLLTFF. For the CDR3, the DNA is TGCGCCAGCAGCTTCTATGGGACAGGGAATCTCCTGACTTTCTTT.

Regarding this clonotype: The junction and the germline gene differ at one end; a read error may be behind it. This chain links TRBV10-3 with TRBJ1-1; D uncertain. Germline V gene data show CDR1 as ENHRY and CDR2 as SYGVKD. This CDR3 is 12 amino acids long. The CDR3 reads CAVSELNTEAFF. Here the CDR3 DNA reads TGTGCCGTCAGTGAGTTGAACACTGAAGCTTTCTTT.

Comments on this clonotype: A much larger clone lies a single base off, so this may be a read error. The chain links TRBV20-1 to TRBJ1-1; a weak D match, TRBD1 (5 bases). Germline assignment: CDR1 DFQATT and CDR2 SNEGSKA (reference sequence). This CDR3 contains 14 residues. CDR3 residues: CSGGLRAMNAEAFF. The CDR3 DNA reads TGCAGTGGGGGGTTGAGGGCCATGAACGCTGAAGCTTTCTTT.